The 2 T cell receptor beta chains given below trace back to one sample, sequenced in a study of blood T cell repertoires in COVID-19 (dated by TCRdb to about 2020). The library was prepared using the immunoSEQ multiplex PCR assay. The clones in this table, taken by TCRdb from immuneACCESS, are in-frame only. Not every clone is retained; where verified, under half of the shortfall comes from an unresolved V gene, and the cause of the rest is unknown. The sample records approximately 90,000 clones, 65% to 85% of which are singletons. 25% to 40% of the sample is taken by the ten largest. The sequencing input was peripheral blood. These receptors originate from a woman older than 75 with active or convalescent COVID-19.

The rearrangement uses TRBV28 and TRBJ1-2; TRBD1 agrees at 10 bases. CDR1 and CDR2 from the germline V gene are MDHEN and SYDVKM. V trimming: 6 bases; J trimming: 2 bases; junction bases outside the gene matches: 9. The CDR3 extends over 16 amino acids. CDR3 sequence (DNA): TGTGCCAGCAGCAAATCTGGGGGACAGGGGAACTATGGCTACACCTTC. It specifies CASSKSGGQGNYGYTF.

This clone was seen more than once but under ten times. CDR3 bases: TGCGCCAGCACCGTTACTAGCGGGAGTCTCGAGCAGTACTTC. Amino acid sequence: CASTVTSGSLEQYF. The gene calls are TRBV5-1 and TRBJ2-7; 11 bases fit TRBD2. The junction had 8 bases not matched to a gene; V was cut back by 6 bases and J by 6 bases. CDR1 is SGHRS, CDR2 YFSETQ, per germline. The CDR3 loop spans 14 amino acids.